Each of the 14 T cell receptor beta chains below was sequenced from the same sample in a study of blood T cell repertoires in COVID-19. Sequenced by immunoSEQ multiplex PCR; TCRdb stores in-frame clones only, minus some. Of roughly 380,000 clones in the sample, roughly four fifths were seen once. The sequenced sample was peripheral blood. All receptors derive from a human donor with acute or convalescent COVID-19. The donor label of this sample is uncertain.

The gene calls are TRBV3-1 (or the pseudogene TRBV3-2) and TRBJ1-1; D remains unclear. There are 11 residues in the CDR3. Germline CDR1 LGHDT, CDR2 YNNKEL (reference sequence). The V and J ends lost 4 bases and 11 bases respectively, with 11 bases between them. The CDR3 bases are TGTGCCAGCAGCCGGCAAGGTAGCGCTTTCTTT. This codes for CASSRQGSAFF.

This sequence joins TRBV2 and TRBJ1-6; D ambiguous. Germline V gene data show CDR1 as SNHLY and CDR2 as FYNNEI. V gave up 2 bases and J gave up 8 bases, with 7 bases separating them. The CDR3 runs to 13 residues. CDR3 residues: CASSETGYSPLHF. CDR3 DNA sequence: TGTGCCAGCAGTGAAACTGGTTATTCACCCCTCCACTTT.

The V call is TRBV28, the J call TRBJ2-4, with D possibly matching TRBD2 (6 bases). The V and J ends lost 7 bases and 8 bases respectively, with 18 bases between them. The CDR3 covers 14 residues. CDR1 is MDHEN, CDR2 SYDVKM, per germline. This chain's CDR3 is CASKFRDSPYIQYF. In nucleotides, the CDR3 is TGTGCCAGCAAATTCCGGGACTCACCGTACATTCAGTACTTC.

This clone was detected a few times. The chain uses TRBV9 and TRBJ2-1; 16 nucleotides align to TRBD2. The CDR3 is 16 amino acids. Germline V gene data show CDR1 as SGDLS and CDR2 as YYNGEE. J lost 9 bases, V lost 4 bases, and 7 bases had no gene match. In DNA form, the CDR3 reads TGTGCCAGCAGCAAGGGACTAGCGGGAGGGGACAGTGAGCAGTTCTTC. The encoded protein is CASSKGLAGGDSEQFF.

The CDR3 region is CASSPTGFEQYF. In DNA form, the CDR3 reads TGTGCCAGCAGTCCGACCGGGTTCGAGCAGTACTTC. The chain uses TRBV27 and TRBJ2-7; D not resolved. The germline V and J ends were trimmed by 5 bases and 6 bases, with 11 bases remaining between them. This CDR3 has 12 amino acids. Germline V gene sequence: CDR1 MNHEY, CDR2 SMNVEV (reference sequence).

The chain joins TRBV30 to TRBJ1-5; D gene uncertain. CDR3 size: 14 residues. The V end lost 2 bases, the J end lost 4 bases, and 12 bases lay between the germline ends. Germline V lookup: CDR1 GTSNPN, CDR2 SVGIG (reference sequence). CDR3 region: CAWSKGVLNQPQHF. As DNA, the CDR3 is TGTGCCTGGAGTAAGGGAGTCCTTAATCAGCCCCAGCATTTT.

The chain is built from TRBV29-1 and TRBJ1-1; TRBD1 aligns across 10 bases. The germline V gene has CDR1 SQVTM and CDR2 ANQGSEA. The CDR3 sequence is 15 residues long. V shed 6 bases and J 1 base; nucleotides not matched to a gene: 8. The CDR3 region has the DNA TGCAGCGTCAATTTCCGACAGGGGGCGAACACTGAAGCTTTCTTT. Its translation is CSVNFRQGANTEAFF. Full variable domain (outside the CDR3, taken from reference TRBV29-1 and TRBJ1-1): SAVISQKPSRDICQRGTSLTIQCQVDSQVTMMFWYRQQPGQSLTLIATANQGSEATYESGFVIDKFPISRPNLTFSTLTVSNMSPEDSSIYLCSVNFRQGANTEAFFGQGTRLTVV.

The chain joins TRBV28 to TRBJ2-1; 9 nucleotides agree with TRBD1. CDR3 size: 15 residues. Trimming took 3 bases from V and 3 from J; bases not matched to a gene: 3. The germline gives CDR1 MDHEN, CDR2 SYDVKM. CDR3 protein: CASSFRDRDYNEQFF. CDR3 DNA: TGTGCCAGCAGTTTCCGGGACAGGGACTACAATGAGCAGTTCTTC.

V is TRBV7-2 and J is TRBJ2-1, with a tentative D call TRBD1 (5 bases). The CDR3 is 15 amino acids. CDR1 is SGHTA and CDR2 is FQGNSA in the germline V gene. Between the trimmed V and J ends, which lost 5 bases and 4 bases, there was a span of 15 bases. Written as DNA, the CDR3 is TGTGCCAGCAGCCCACAGGCACTGCAATACAATGAGCAGTTCTTC. As protein: CASSPQALQYNEQFF.

The gene calls are TRBV2 and TRBJ2-1; TRBD2 matches at 9 bases. The CDR3 is 15 amino acids. From germline, CDR1 is SNHLY and CDR2 FYNNEI. The V gene end was trimmed by 6 bases and the J gene end by 8 bases; junction bases not matched to a gene: 11. The CDR3 DNA follows: TGTGCCAGCAGCAGGACTGCTAGCGGGGCCCATGAGCAGTTCTTC. Translated, it gives CASSRTASGAHEQFF.

The J gene is TRBJ2-7, the V gene TRBV28; 7 bases line up with TRBD1. The germline CDR1 and CDR2 sequences are MDHEN and SYDVKM. J lost 6 bases, V lost 5 bases, and 10 bases had no gene match. The CDR3 covers 14 residues. CDR3 coding DNA: TGTGCCAGCAGTCTTACCCACAGGGGCGGCGAGCAGTACTTC. This codes for CASSLTHRGGEQYF.

The chain carries TRBV18 and TRBJ2-2; 7 bases are shared with TRBD1. Germline loops: CDR1 KGHSH, CDR2 LQKENI. Losses at the gene ends were 3 bases for V and 3 bases for J; bases not matched to a gene: 10. There are 17 residues in the CDR3. The DNA for the CDR3 is TGTGCCAGCTCACCCAGGTTGACAGGGCAGGACACCGGGGAGCTGTTTTTT. Translated, it gives CASSPRLTGQDTGELFF.

This chain uses TRBV6-5 with TRBJ2-3, with a tentative D call TRBD2 (6 bases). Germline lookup yields CDR1 MNHEY and CDR2 SVGAGI. CDR3 size: 11 residues. V dropped 7 bases and J dropped 6 bases, with 8 bases sitting between them. The DNA for the CDR3 is TGTGCCAGCACCGCGGGGGATACGCAGTATTTT. It yields the protein CASTAGDTQYF.

This rearrangement joins TRBV19 to TRBJ1-5; weak D call: TRBD1 (6 bases). The CDR3 runs 14 residues. Germline V lookup: CDR1 LNHDA, CDR2 SQIVND (reference sequence). V was pared by 6 bases and J by 6 bases, with 15 bases between. CDR3 nucleotide sequence: TGTGCCAGTAGGACGGGGGGCGATAGTCAGCCCCAGCATTTT. It yields the protein CASRTGGDSQPQHF.